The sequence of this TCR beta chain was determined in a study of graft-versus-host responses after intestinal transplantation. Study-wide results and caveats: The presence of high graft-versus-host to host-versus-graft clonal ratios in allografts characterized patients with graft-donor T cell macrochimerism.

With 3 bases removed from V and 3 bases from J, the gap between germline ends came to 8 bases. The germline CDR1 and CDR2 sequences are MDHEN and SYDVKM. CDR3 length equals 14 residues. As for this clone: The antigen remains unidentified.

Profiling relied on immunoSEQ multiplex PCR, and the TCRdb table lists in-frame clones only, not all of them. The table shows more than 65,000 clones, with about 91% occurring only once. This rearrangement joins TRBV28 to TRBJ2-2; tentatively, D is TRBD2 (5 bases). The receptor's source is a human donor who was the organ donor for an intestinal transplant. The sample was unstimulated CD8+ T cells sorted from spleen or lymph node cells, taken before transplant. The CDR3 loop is CASSLREHTGELFF. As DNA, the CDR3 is TGTGCCAGCAGTTTGAGGGAGCACACCGGGGAGCTGTTTTTT.